This TCR beta chain was observed in a study of Ad26.COV2.S vaccination and SARS-CoV-2 variants. Method: immunoSEQ multiplex PCR; TCRdb's copy keeps in-frame clones and lacks some. Among approximately 400,000 clones listed, just over 90% were seen once. Study-wide findings and caveats: It was reported that spike-specific CD8+ and CD4+ T cell responses were substantially broad after vaccination. Spike-specific TCR breadth ran higher among vaccine recipients than placebo recipients.

The CDR3 totals 14 residues. With 3 bases removed from V and 3 bases from J, the gap between germline ends came to 9 bases. Per the germline V gene, CDR1 is SGHAT and CDR2 is FQNNGV. This clone has a handful of counts. Its antigen is still unknown. This receptor was taken from a human donor who had recovered from COVID-19. Source: peripheral blood, taken after recovery from COVID-19. The rearrangement uses TRBV11-2 and TRBJ1-3; tentatively, D is TRBD1 (6 bases). The CDR3 DNA sequence: TGTGCCAGCAGCTTTACAGGGAGTGGAAACACCATATATTTT. It translates to CASSFTGSGNTIYF.